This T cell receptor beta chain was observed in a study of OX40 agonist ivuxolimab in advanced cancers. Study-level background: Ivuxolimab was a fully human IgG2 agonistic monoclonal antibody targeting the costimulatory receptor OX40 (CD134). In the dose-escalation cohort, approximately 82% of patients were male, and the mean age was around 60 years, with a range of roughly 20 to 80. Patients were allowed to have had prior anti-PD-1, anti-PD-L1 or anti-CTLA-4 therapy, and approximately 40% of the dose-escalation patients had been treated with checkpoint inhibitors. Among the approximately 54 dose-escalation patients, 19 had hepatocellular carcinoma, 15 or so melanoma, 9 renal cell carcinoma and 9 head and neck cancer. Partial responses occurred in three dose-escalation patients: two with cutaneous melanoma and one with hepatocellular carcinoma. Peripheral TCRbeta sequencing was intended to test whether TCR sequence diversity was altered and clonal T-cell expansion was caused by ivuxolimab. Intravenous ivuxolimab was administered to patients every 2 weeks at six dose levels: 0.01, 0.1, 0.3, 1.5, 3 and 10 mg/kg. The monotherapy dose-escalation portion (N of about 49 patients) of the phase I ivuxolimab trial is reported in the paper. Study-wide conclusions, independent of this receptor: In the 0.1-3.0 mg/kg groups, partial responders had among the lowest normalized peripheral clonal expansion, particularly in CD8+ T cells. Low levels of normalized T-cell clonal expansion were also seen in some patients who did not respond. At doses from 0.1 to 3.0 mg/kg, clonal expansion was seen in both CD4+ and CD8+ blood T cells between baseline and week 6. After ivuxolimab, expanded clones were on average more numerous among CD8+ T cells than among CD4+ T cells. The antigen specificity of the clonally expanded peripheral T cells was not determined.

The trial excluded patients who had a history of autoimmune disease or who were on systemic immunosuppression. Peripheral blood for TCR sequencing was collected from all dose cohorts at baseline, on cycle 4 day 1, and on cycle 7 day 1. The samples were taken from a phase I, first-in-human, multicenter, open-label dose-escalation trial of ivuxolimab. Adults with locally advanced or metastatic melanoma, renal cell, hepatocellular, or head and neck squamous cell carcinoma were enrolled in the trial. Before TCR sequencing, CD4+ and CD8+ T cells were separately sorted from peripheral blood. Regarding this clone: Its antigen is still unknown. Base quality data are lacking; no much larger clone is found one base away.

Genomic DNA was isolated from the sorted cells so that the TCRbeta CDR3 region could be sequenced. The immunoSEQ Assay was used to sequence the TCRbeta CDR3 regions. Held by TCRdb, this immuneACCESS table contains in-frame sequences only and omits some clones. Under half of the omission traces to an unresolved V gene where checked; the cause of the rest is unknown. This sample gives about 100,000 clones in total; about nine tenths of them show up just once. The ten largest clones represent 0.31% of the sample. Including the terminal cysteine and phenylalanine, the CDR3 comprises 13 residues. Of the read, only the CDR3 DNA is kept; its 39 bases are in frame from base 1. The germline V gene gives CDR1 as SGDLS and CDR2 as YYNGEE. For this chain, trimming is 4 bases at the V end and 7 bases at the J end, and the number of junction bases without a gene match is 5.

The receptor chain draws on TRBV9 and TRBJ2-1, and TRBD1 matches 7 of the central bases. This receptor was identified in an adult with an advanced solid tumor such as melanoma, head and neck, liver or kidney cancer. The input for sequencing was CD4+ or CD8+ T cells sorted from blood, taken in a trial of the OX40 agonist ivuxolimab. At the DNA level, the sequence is TGTGCCAGCAGCTTGAACAGGGGAAATGAGCAGTTCTTC. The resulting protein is CASSLNRGNEQFF.